The next 5 T cell receptor beta chains were all read from a single sample in a study of blood T cells in healthy people across ages. A second roughly 6 to 12 cycle PCR used barcoded and J-beta primers. TCRdb re-analysed the 5' RACE reads in MiXCR, keeping a single row per CDR3 protein. The table lists about 750,000 distinct CDR3 sequences, about 53% of them singletons. Source material: blood. These receptor sequences come from an elderly man in good health.

The CDR3 here is CASSLSQLYNEQFF. The CDR3 DNA sequence: TGTGCCAGCAGCTTATCACAGCTTTACAATGAGCAGTTCTTC. This chain links TRBV7-3 with TRBJ2-1; D uncertain. V gave up 2 bases and J gave up 4 bases, with 9 bases separating them. The CDR3 runs to 14 residues. Germline-derived CDR1 and CDR2 are SGHTA and FQGTGA. The full variable domain, with the rest looked up from reference TRBV7-3 and TRBJ2-1, is GAGVSQTPSNKVTEKGKYVELRCDPISGHTALYWYRQSLGQGPEFLIYFQGTGAADDSGLPNDRFFAVRPEGSVSTLKIQRTERGDSAVYLCASSLSQLYNEQFFGPGTRLTVL.

The gene calls are TRBV27 and TRBJ1-2; D unresolved. The CDR3 has 14 amino acids. The germline gives CDR1 MNHEY, CDR2 SMNVEV (reference sequence). V was cut by 0 bases and J by 3 bases, with 8 bases left in between. CDR3 nucleotide sequence: TGTGCCAGCAGTTTATCGCCCACGGACTATGGCTACACCTTC. Translating gives CASSLSPTDYGYTF.

This rearrangement joins TRBV20-1 to TRBJ2-1; TRBD2 matches 12 bases. V lost 6 bases, J lost 3 bases, and 6 bases stayed unmatched. Germline CDR1 is DFQATT and CDR2 is SNEGSKA (reference sequence). This CDR3 comprises 15 residues. CDR3 nucleotides: TGCAGTGCCGCGAGACTAGCGGGAGTCTACAATGAGCAGTTCTTC. Translated, it gives CSAARLAGVYNEQFF.

This clonotype was detected many times. The chain employs TRBV20-1 and TRBJ1-1; D is undetermined. The germline gives CDR1 DFQATT, CDR2 SNEGSKA (reference sequence). This CDR3 spans 12 amino acids. V was cut by 1 base and J by 5 bases, with 8 bases left in between. CDR3 region: CSARGGMTEAFF. For the CDR3, the DNA is TGCAGTGCTAGAGGTGGTATGACTGAAGCTTTCTTT.

CDR3 bases: TGTGCCAGCATGCGCACCCTAGCTAACTATGGCTACACCTTC. This codes for CASMRTLANYGYTF. This chain joins TRBV2 and TRBJ1-2, with D uncertain. CDR1 is SNHLY and CDR2 is FYNNEI in the germline V gene. V was trimmed by 7 bases and J by 0 bases, leaving 12 bases between them. The CDR3 length is 14 residues.